The 30 T cell receptor beta chains in this list originate from one sample, sequenced in a study of blood T cells in healthy people across ages (dated by TCRdb to about 2015). The library was made by 5' RACE. For sequencing, an Illumina HiSeq 2500 was employed. A second PCR of about 6 to 12 cycles was run with a J-beta primer mix and a sample-barcoded 5' primer. TCRdb reprocessing: public reads trimmed at Q25 with fastp, clones called with MiXCR, in-frame beta chains kept. Each entry merges the rows of one CDR3 protein and shows their most common DNA and genes. Counted in this sample were 700,000 to 850,000 distinct CDR3 sequences; 30% to 45% of them appeared once. 10% to 15% of the sample belongs to the ten largest clones. Sequencing was carried out using blood. These receptors were obtained from a man aged 18 to 35 in good health.

The CDR3 DNA reads TGTGCCAGCCAAATCCGGGCCGCAGCGGGGGGGCTTCATACGCAGTATTTT. This sequence encodes CASQIRAAAGGLHTQYF. V is TRBV7-8 and J is TRBJ2-3, with 10 bases aligning to TRBD2. The trim removed 8 bases at V and 7 bases at J, leaving 18 bases unmatched. The germline CDR1 and CDR2 sequences are SGHVS and FQNEAQ. This CDR3 has 17 amino acids.

To note about this clonotype: Given a much more abundant clone one base away, this may be a read error. The chain couples TRBV12-3 or TRBV12-4 to TRBJ2-3, with 10 positions matching TRBD2. This CDR3 is 16 amino acids long. V was clipped by 3 bases and J by 2 bases; unmatched bases: 5. The CDR3 nucleotides are TGTGCCAGCAGTTTGGGGACTAGCGTGGACACAGATACGCAGTATTTT. Residues: CASSLGTSVDTDTQYF.

V is TRBV20-1 and J is TRBJ2-3; D possibly corresponds to TRBD1 (5 bases). The ends were cut back, 7 bases at V and 4 bases at J, with 15 bases in the middle. The CDR3 runs to 13 residues. Germline CDR1 DFQATT, CDR2 SNEGSKA (reference sequence). DNA of the CDR3: TGCAGTGGGCCAGGGCCGAGTGCAGATACGCAGTATTTT. This codes for CSGPGPSADTQYF.

The chain recombines TRBV20-1 with TRBJ1-6; D might be TRBD1 (5 bases). Trimming stripped 0 bases from V and 7 bases from J, with 16 bases between. This CDR3 has 16 residues. The germline V gene encodes CDR1 DFQATT and CDR2 SNEGSKA (reference sequence). CDR3 sequence (DNA): TGCAGTGCTAGAGATCCGGGGGGTCCCCTCAATTCACCCCTCCACTTT. This sequence encodes CSARDPGGPLNSPLHF.

This clonotype came up a few times. The rearrangement links TRBV5-1 to TRBJ2-3; 9 bases map to TRBD2. The germline V gene has CDR1 SGHRS and CDR2 YFSETQ. This CDR3 region has 16 residues. V lost 6 bases, J lost 2 bases, and 10 bases stayed unmatched. CDR3 bases: TGCGCCAGCACTACCGGGACTAGCACCGTCACAGATACGCAGTATTTT. Amino acids: CASTTGTSTVTDTQYF.

This chain joins TRBV29-1 and TRBJ2-2, with D perhaps given as TRBD1 or TRBD2 (6 bases each). The germline V and J ends were trimmed by 4 bases and 4 bases, with 22 bases remaining between them. Per germline, CDR1 SQVTM and CDR2 ANQGSEA. This CDR3 contains 17 residues. CDR3 residues: CSVVVPPQQGGTGELFF. The CDR3 nucleotides read TGCAGCGTTGTTGTCCCCCCGCAACAGGGAGGCACCGGGGAGCTGTTTTTT.

The chain couples TRBV29-1 to TRBJ1-2; D gene uncertain. Germline CDR1 SQVTM, CDR2 ANQGSEA. This CDR3 is 12 amino acids long. V shed 0 bases and J shed 6 bases, with 8 bases lying between them. In nucleotides, the CDR3 is TGCAGCGTTGAAGAAGGCAAGGATGGCTACACCTTC. It codes for CSVEEGKDGYTF. The complete variable domain, with remaining parts taken from reference TRBV29-1 and TRBJ1-2, reads SAVISQKPSRDICQRGTSLTIQCQVDSQVTMMFWYRQQPGQSLTLIATANQGSEATYESGFVIDKFPISRPNLTFSTLTVSNMSPEDSSIYLCSVEEGKDGYTFGSGTRLTVV.

This clonotype was seen many times. The chain has TRBV27 and TRBJ2-3, with 10 bases matching TRBD2. With V trimmed by 3 bases and J by 4 bases, 4 bases remained unmatched. Germline V gene data show CDR1 as MNHEY and CDR2 as SMNVEV (reference sequence). The CDR3 runs 15 residues. The CDR3 here is CASSFSGGAPDTQYF. CDR3 DNA sequence: TGTGCCAGCAGTTTCAGCGGGGGGGCCCCAGATACGCAGTATTTT.

CDR3 nucleotide sequence: TGTGCCAGCAGCGTCCGGCGGGGGGACTCCTACAATGAGCAGTACTTC. Translation: CASSVRRGDSYNEQYF. The rearrangement uses TRBV9 and TRBJ2-1, with 8 bases fitting TRBD2. The tail of the sequence fits TRBJ2-7 better, so the J call may be wrong. The CDR3 loop spans 16 amino acids. The germline CDR1 and CDR2 sequences are SGDLS and YYNGEE.

This sequence joins TRBV27 and TRBJ2-1; 10 bases are a match to TRBD1. J was trimmed by 10 bases and V by 8 bases; bases with no gene match: 8. CDR3 length: 13 amino acids. Germline CDR1 and CDR2: MNHEY and SMNVEV (reference sequence). Here the CDR3 reads CASRDRGLYEQFF. For the CDR3, the DNA is TGTGCCAGCCGGGACAGGGGTTTATACGAGCAGTTCTTC.

The chain has TRBV6-5 and TRBJ1-1; D may be TRBD1 (6 bases). Germline values: CDR1 MNHEY, CDR2 SVGAGI. There are 15 residues in the CDR3. With 7 bases removed from V and 1 base from J, the gap between germline ends came to 16 bases. DNA of the CDR3: TGTGCCAGCACCCCCGGACAGATCTCGAACACTGAAGCTTTCTTT. It yields the protein CASTPGQISNTEAFF.

Details on this clonotype: It may be a read error: a sequence one base away is much more abundant. Written as DNA, the CDR3 is TGTGCCAGCAGTACGGACAGGAGAGATGCGCAGTATTTT. It specifies CASSTDRRDAQYF. The chain carries TRBV12-3 or TRBV12-4 and TRBJ2-3; 7 bases line up with TRBD1. The CDR3 runs 13 residues.

The chain joins TRBV6-5 to TRBJ2-3; D tentatively reads TRBD1 or TRBD2 (5 bases each). Germline V gives CDR1 MNHEY, CDR2 SVGAGI. The CDR3 contains 16 residues. Between the trimmed V and J ends, which lost 6 bases and 1 base, there was a span of 17 bases. This CDR3 is CASRLTGTSGTDTQYF. The CDR3 DNA reads TGTGCCAGCAGGTTAACCGGGACGAGCGGCACAGATACGCAGTATTTT.

This clonotype was picked up a small number of times. V usage is TRBV5-6 and J usage is TRBJ2-7, with D possibly being TRBD1 (5 bases). There are 16 residues in the CDR3. V shed 0 bases and J shed 7 bases, with 20 bases lying between them. Germline V CDR1 and CDR2: SGHDT, YYEEEE. The CDR3 protein is CASSLARLPGSDEQYF. Written as DNA, the CDR3 is TGTGCCAGCAGCTTGGCGAGACTCCCAGGGTCGGATGAGCAGTACTTC. Filled out from reference TRBV5-6 and TRBJ2-7, the complete variable domain reads DAGVTQSPTHLIKTRGQQVTLRCSPKSGHDTVSWYQQALGQGPQFIFQYYEEEERQRGNFPDRFSGHQFPNYSSELNVNALLLGDSALYLCASSLARLPGSDEQYFGPGTRLTVT.

As regards this clonotype: A much larger clone differs by one base, so this may be a read error. The gene calls are TRBV15 and TRBJ2-1; D gene ambiguous. Trimming removed 1 base from V and 2 bases from J, with 6 bases in between. This CDR3 has 14 residues. From germline, CDR1 is LNHNV and CDR2 YYDKDF (reference sequence). The CDR3 nucleotides read TGTGCCACCAGCAGAGCGAGCCCCTACAATGAGCAGTTCTTC. This gives the protein CATSRASPYNEQFF.

This clonotype has more than one count but fewer than ten. The chain links TRBV12-3 or TRBV12-4 to TRBJ2-1; 13 nucleotides align to TRBD2. The CDR3 length is 16 residues. V lost 6 bases and J lost 6; bases outside the gene matches: 8. In DNA, the CDR3 is TGTGCCAGCAGCTCAGCTGGACTAGCGGGGGTCAATGAGCAGTTCTTC. Translated: CASSSAGLAGVNEQFF.

This chain connects TRBV28 to TRBJ2-7; D not resolved. The V end lost 2 bases, the J end lost 3 bases, and 8 bases lay between the germline ends. CDR3 length: 13 residues. Germline V gene lookup returns CDR1 MDHEN and CDR2 SYDVKM. CDR3 coding DNA: TGTGCCAGCAGTTTAGCCACATACTACGAGCAGTACTTC. This sequence encodes CASSLATYYEQYF.

This clonotype was counted only a few times. The V call is TRBV14, the J call TRBJ2-5; possibly TRBD1 or TRBD2 for D (6 bases each). CDR3 size: 16 residues. Germline V lookup: CDR1 SGHDN, CDR2 FVKESK. V was clipped by 0 bases and J by 2 bases, with 13 bases between them. CDR3 amino acids: CASSQDPGGQQETQYF. The CDR3 nucleotides are TGTGCCAGCAGCCAAGACCCCGGGGGCCAGCAAGAGACCCAGTACTTC.

This clonotype was seen more than once but under ten times. J is TRBJ2-5 and V is TRBV28; 7 nucleotides align to TRBD1. CDR1 is MDHEN and CDR2 is SYDVKM in the germline V gene. The ends lost 3 bases at V and 5 bases at J; junction bases unmatched: 6. The CDR3 is 14 residues long. CDR3 loop: CASSLRRGRETQYF. CDR3 DNA: TGTGCCAGCAGTTTGAGAAGGGGGCGGGAGACCCAGTACTTC.

This clonotype turned up a few times. This chain uses TRBV14 with TRBJ2-4; 8 nucleotides line up with TRBD1. Unmatched junction bases numbered 7, after V lost 4 bases and J lost 8 bases. Germline V lookup: CDR1 SGHDN, CDR2 FVKESK. This CDR3 contains 14 residues. In DNA, the CDR3 is TGTGCCAGCAGCCCGCAGGACAGGGCGGACATTCAGTACTTC. Protein product: CASSPQDRADIQYF.

This clonotype showed up just a few times. The V gene is TRBV4-3, the J gene TRBJ2-3, with 7 nucleotides matching TRBD2. Germline assignment: CDR1 LGHNA and CDR2 YSLEER. Germline trimming cut 0 bases from V and 2 bases from J; bases unmatched to any gene: 5. The CDR3 is 16 amino acids. The CDR3 loop is CASSQDWGGSTDTQYF. In DNA form, the CDR3 reads TGCGCCAGCAGCCAAGATTGGGGGGGGTCCACAGATACGCAGTATTTT.

The CDR3 region has the DNA TGCGCCAGCAGCCGAGAACCGCGGAGGGACAATGAGCAGTTCTTC. Translated: CASSREPRRDNEQFF. The chain employs TRBV4-3 and TRBJ2-1; a weak D match, TRBD2 (6 bases). The CDR3 spans 15 residues. Germline CDR1 LGHNA, CDR2 YSLEER. V lost 4 bases to trimming and J lost 5 bases, with 15 bases between them.

This clonotype was counted many times. The rearrangement links TRBV28 to TRBJ2-7; D remains unclear. V lost 10 bases and J lost 1, with 11 bases in between. The CDR3 sequence is 12 residues long. CDR1 is MDHEN and CDR2 is SYDVKM in the germline V gene. CDR3 bases: TGTGCCACCACTCGAGGATCCTACGAGCAGTACTTC. Amino acids: CATTRGSYEQYF.

The V call is TRBV27, the J call TRBJ2-5; the D gene could be TRBD1 or TRBD2 (6 bases each). The better agreement between TRBJ2-7 and the DNA end casts doubt on the J call. Germline lookup yields CDR1 MNHEY and CDR2 SMNVEV (reference sequence). The CDR3 consists of 15 residues. The CDR3 region is CASSLTGAPSGEQYF. For the CDR3, the DNA is TGTGCCAGCAGTCTAACGGGGGCCCCATCTGGCGAGCAGTACTTC.

This rearrangement joins TRBV12-3 or TRBV12-4 to TRBJ1-1, with TRBD1 as a possible D gene (6 bases). Deletions cut 5 bases from V and 1 base from J, with 14 bases between. The CDR3 covers 15 residues. CDR3 loop: CASSPATGKNTEAFF. For the CDR3, the DNA is TGTGCCAGCAGTCCGGCCACAGGGAAGAACACTGAAGCTTTCTTT.

This clonotype was found many times. This chain links TRBV12-3 or TRBV12-4 with TRBJ2-5; D is perhaps TRBD2 (6 bases). V was trimmed by 3 bases and J by 9 bases, leaving 17 bases between them. There are 14 residues in the CDR3. Here the CDR3 reads CASSLSSVEGAQYF. The CDR3 DNA is TGTGCCAGCAGTTTGTCTAGCGTAGAGGGAGCCCAGTACTTC.

As for this clonotype: A much larger clone differs from this one at a single base, so this may be a read error. The chain uses TRBV6-5 and TRBJ2-7; TRBD1 agrees at 8 bases. The better agreement between TRBJ2-5 and the DNA end casts doubt on the J call. Germline CDR1 MNHEY, CDR2 SVGAGI. The CDR3 covers 14 residues. The CDR3 DNA sequence: TGTGCCAGCAGTCTCGGGACAGGATCGTCGACCCAGTACTTC. It is translated as CASSLGTGSSTQYF.

The chain recombines TRBV20-1 with TRBJ2-5; maybe TRBD2 (6 bases). V lost 0 bases to trimming and J lost 2 bases, with 13 bases between them. The CDR3 is made up of 15 amino acids. The germline gives CDR1 DFQATT, CDR2 SNEGSKA (reference sequence). The CDR3 protein is CSARDRGTIQETQYF. The CDR3 nucleotides read TGCAGTGCTAGAGATCGCGGGACGATACAAGAGACCCAGTACTTC.

In this sample, this clonotype turned up a few times. This chain joins TRBV20-1 and TRBJ2-7; D is perhaps TRBD1 (6 bases). CDR1 is DFQATT and CDR2 is SNEGSKA in the germline V gene (reference sequence). The CDR3 totals 14 residues. V was shortened by 5 bases and J by 2 bases, with 16 bases between the two germline ends. CDR3 sequence: CSAPLVRGPYEQYF. The CDR3 nucleotides are TGCAGTGCTCCCCTCGTCAGGGGACCCTACGAGCAGTACTTC.

This chain uses TRBV12-3 or TRBV12-4 with TRBJ1-4; no clear D gene. The V end lost 8 bases, the J end lost 6 bases, and 19 bases lay between the germline ends. This CDR3 contains 15 residues. CDR3 sequence: CASADKKKSDEKLFF. CDR3 nucleotide sequence: TGTGCCAGCGCCGATAAAAAGAAGTCGGATGAAAAACTGTTTTTT.